The 6 T cell receptor beta chains below all came from one sample that was sequenced in a study of regulatory and conventional T cells in RAG deficiency. Using immunoSEQ multiplex PCR, the repertoire was profiled, and TCRdb retains in-frame clones only, with some absent. The table shows roughly 29,000 clones, with around nine tenths occurring only once. The sorted regulatory T cells were CD4+, CD25-high and CD127-low, with genomic DNA sequenced. These data are also associated with another study on regulatory T cells. That paper states: The PCR used 52 TRBV and 13 TRBJ primers.

Sequences were obtained from Tregs sorted from blood. These receptor sequences come from a human donor in good health.

There are a few counts of this clone. The rearrangement uses TRBV6-6 and TRBJ1-1; D gene ambiguous. The length of the CDR3 is 14 residues. Germline-derived CDR1 and CDR2 are MNHNY and SVGAGI (reference sequence). V gave up 3 bases and J gave up 1 base, with 9 bases separating them. The CDR3 nucleotides are TGTGCCAGCAGTTATTCGGGGAGGAACACTGAAGCTTTCTTT. It is translated as CASSYSGRNTEAFF.

This sequence joins TRBV18 and TRBJ1-2; TRBD1 aligns across 8 bases. Per germline, CDR1 KGHSH and CDR2 LQKENI. V gave up 2 bases and J gave up 7 bases; unmatched junction bases: 15. This CDR3 region has 17 residues. CDR3 DNA sequence: TGTGCCAGCTCACCAGTCGGACAGGGAGGACATGTGAGTGGCTACACCTTC. This gives the protein CASSPVGQGGHVSGYTF.

This chain links TRBV7-2 with TRBJ1-5; no clear D gene. The germline V gene has CDR1 SGHTA and CDR2 FQGNSA. The CDR3 sequence is 14 residues long. V was pared by 1 base and J by 7 bases, with 11 bases between. CDR3 in DNA: TGTGCCAGCAGCTTAGAAGGGCGTTGGCAGCCCCAGCATTTT. Encoded protein: CASSLEGRWQPQHF.

This clone appeared a single time. The rearrangement links TRBV19 to TRBJ1-5, with D possibly matching TRBD1 (5 bases). CDR1 and CDR2 (germline): LNHDA, SQIVND (reference sequence). Trimming took off 1 base at V and 3 bases at J, with 13 bases between the two ends. This CDR3 is built from 16 residues. The CDR3 sequence is CASSIGGGGVNQPQHF. CDR3 DNA: TGTGCCAGTAGTATAGGAGGTGGAGGGGTCAATCAGCCCCAGCATTTT.

This CDR3 is CASSQSGTGRKETQYF. CDR3 bases: TGTGCCAGCAGTCAGTCCGGGACAGGGAGGAAAGAGACCCAGTACTTC. The rearrangement joins TRBV28 to TRBJ2-5, with 9 positions matching TRBD1. The V and J ends lost 5 bases and 3 bases, in that order; junction bases with no gene match: 10. The CDR3 has 16 residues. Germline CDR1 reads MDHEN; CDR2 reads SYDVKM.

The CDR3 protein is CASSLDRGKDTQYF. The CDR3 DNA sequence: TGCGCCAGCAGCTTGGACAGGGGGAAAGATACGCAGTATTTT. The rearrangement joins TRBV5-1 to TRBJ2-3; 8 bases fit TRBD1. This CDR3 comprises 14 residues. V lost 0 bases and J lost 5; bases outside the gene matches: 2. Per the germline V gene, CDR1 is SGHRS and CDR2 is YFSETQ.